In this sample, the clone carrying this T cell receptor beta chain turned up once. Its target is unknown. This may come from a read error, since a much larger clone is one base off. The same CDR3 also results from other DNA sequences found in this sample. This sample is part of a study of Ad26.COV2.S vaccination and SARS-CoV-2 variants. Study-wide results and limits: Those who received the vaccine showed greater spike-specific TCR breadth than those given placebo.

TCRdb's copy holds only in-frame clones and misses some; the assay was immunoSEQ multiplex PCR. The sample yields just over 350,000 clones, approximately 84% seen once. This CDR3 spans 15 amino acids. V dropped 9 bases and J dropped 2; count of bases not matched to a gene: 4. Germline V gene sequence: CDR1 WSHSY, CDR2 SAAADI. The treatment denotes: over 15 received Ad26.COV2.S at low or high dose, single or two shots; 5 received placebo; per-sample allocation not given. The samples were gathered on day 63 after the first injection of vaccine or placebo. The donor's status was that of an adult aged 18-55 years in Boston.

This chain uses TRBV10-2 with TRBJ2-2, with 12 positions matching TRBD2. The clonotype comes from a person between 18 and 60 years old who received the Ad26.COV2.S COVID-19 vaccine or a placebo. The sequenced sample was peripheral blood, obtained in a trial of Ad26.COV2.S vaccine versus placebo. The CDR3: CASTLAGGNTGELFF. The CDR3 nucleotides are TGCGCCAGTACACTAGCGGGGGGTAACACCGGGGAGCTGTTTTTT.